Given below is one TCR beta chain in context. This entry belongs to a study of type 1 regulatory T cells. Study-level background: T-allo10 is a Tr1-enriched, alloantigen-specific CD4 T cell product made in vitro.

The CDR3 extends over 14 amino acids. V was shortened by 5 bases and J by 7 bases, with 15 bases between the two germline ends. Germline CDR1 MDHEN, CDR2 SYDVKM. TCRdb itself ran the reads through MiXCR, one entry per CDR3 protein. This table has 88,000 or so distinct CDR3 sequences, about 28% appearing once. The chain couples TRBV28 to TRBJ2-4, with D hard to call. The receptor comes from a human donor in good health. The material sequenced was CD4+ T cells, either the whole sample or a sorted fraction (not recorded which). CDR3 bases: TGTGCCAGCAGTGATACTCGGTCCGGGAACATTCAGTACTTC. This codes for CASSDTRSGNIQYF. The entire variable domain, with the rest obtained from reference TRBV28 and TRBJ2-4, is as follows: DVKVTQSSRYLVKRTGEKVFLECVQDMDHENMFWYRQDPGLGLRLIYFSYDVKMKEKGDIPEGYSVSREKKERFSLILESASTNQTSMYLCASSDTRSGNIQYFGAGTRLSVL.